This T cell receptor (beta chain) was sequenced for a study of T cell responses to AZD1222 COVID-19 vaccine. Note on this clone: Its matching antigen is unknown.

Trimming removed 4 bases at V and 5 bases at J, with 22 bases between. The germline CDR1 and CDR2 sequences are SGDLS and YYNGEE. This CDR3 is built from 16 residues. Assay used: immunoSEQ multiplex PCR; TCRdb lists only in-frame clones, some missing. The sample includes about 140,000 clones. General observations from the study: A rise in Spike-specific TCR breadth and depth followed two AZD1222 doses. CD4 TCRs associated with vaccination spanned spike, dominating at 160-218 and 743-854. Donors were mostly white British, more females; clonal diversity possibly underestimated.

The V call is TRBV9, the J call TRBJ2-7; D gene uncertain. The sample consisted of peripheral blood. The source is an adult in good health. The CDR3 DNA sequence: TGTGCCAGCAGCCCAAATCCCTATGGCCGTAGGGACGAGCAGTACTTC. Translating gives CASSPNPYGRRDEQYF.